What follows are 29 T cell receptor beta chains derived from one specimen sequenced in a study of naive and memory T cell subsets. Notes on the study in general: Especially in CD8 cells, naive repertoires contained a few larger clonotypes, possibly CD45RA-re-expressing memory cells.

Their cognate antigens are unknown. An equimolar mix of two oligonucleotides served as the beta constant-region primer for TRBC1 and TRBC2. Nested alpha and beta constant-region primers with the SP2 primer drove four PCR rounds on ligated cDNA. Using its own MiXCR run on the UMI-ligation and nested PCR reads, TCRdb lists one record per CDR3 protein. The sample lists around 140,000 distinct CDR3 sequences, approximately 22% occurring once. The sample consisted of naive CD4+ T cells from blood. These receptors all come from a human donor in good health.

This chain joins TRBV7-2 and TRBJ2-1, with TRBD2 matching over 7 bases. Germline CDR1 is SGHTA and CDR2 is FQGNSA. This CDR3 has 15 amino acids. Trimming took 3 bases from V and 7 from J; bases not matched to a gene: 9. The CDR3 DNA sequence: TGTGCCAGCAGCTTCCGACTAGCACGAGATAATGAGCAGTTCTTC. Translation: CASSFRLARDNEQFF. Full variable domain (outside the CDR3, taken from reference TRBV7-2 and TRBJ2-1): GAGVSQSPSNKVTEKGKDVELRCDPISGHTALYWYRQSLGQGLEFLIYFQGNSAPDKSGLPSDRFSAERTGGSVSTLTIQRTQQEDSAVYLCASSFRLARDNEQFFGPGTRLTVL.

The rearrangement uses TRBV27 and TRBJ2-3; no reliable D call. Germline V gives CDR1 MNHEY, CDR2 SMNVEV (reference sequence). V was trimmed by 6 bases and J by 5 bases, leaving 15 bases between them. This CDR3 spans 14 amino acids. CDR3: CASRSPGRIDTQYF. The CDR3 DNA follows: TGTGCCAGCAGATCACCCGGACGGATAGATACGCAGTATTTT.

This clonotype was seen a handful of times. The rearrangement uses TRBV9 and TRBJ2-1; D remains unclear. CDR1 and CDR2 from the germline V gene are SGDLS and YYNGEE. V lost 0 bases and J 9 bases, leaving 16 bases between the germline ends. The CDR3 length is 15 residues. The CDR3 bases are TGTGCCAGCAGCGTAGATCTCCACCAAAGAGGTGAGCAGTTCTTC. Amino acids: CASSVDLHQRGEQFF.

There are a few counts of this clonotype. This chain uses TRBV12-3 or TRBV12-4 with TRBJ2-7, with 8 bases that match TRBD1. The length of the CDR3 is 14 residues. With V trimmed by 4 bases and J by 5 bases, 7 bases remained unmatched. CDR3 protein: CASSSGQVGDEQYF. As DNA, the CDR3 is TGTGCCAGCAGTTCGGGACAGGTCGGGGACGAGCAGTACTTC.

This clonotype was counted a single time. The genes are TRBV19 and TRBJ2-1; TRBD2 matches 13 bases. Germline values: CDR1 LNHDA, CDR2 SQIVND (reference sequence). The V segment lost 1 base and the J segment 10 bases; nucleotides outside the gene matches: 7. The CDR3 consists of 16 residues. CDR3 loop: CASSIVWTSGSGEQFF. The CDR3 bases are TGTGCCAGTAGTATAGTTTGGACTAGCGGGAGTGGAGAGCAGTTCTTC. Full variable domain (rest looked up from reference TRBV19 and TRBJ2-1): DGGITQSPKYLFRKEGQNVTLSCEQNLNHDAMYWYRQDPGQGLRLIYYSQIVNDFQKGDIAEGYSVSREKKESFPLTVTSAQKNPTAFYLCASSIVWTSGSGEQFFGPGTRLTVL.

This clonotype appeared a few times. J is TRBJ2-7 and V is TRBV12-3 or TRBV12-4, with D tentatively TRBD2 (6 bases). The CDR3 is made up of 13 amino acids. V was pared by 6 bases and J by 0 bases, with 9 bases between. CDR3 amino acids: CASRGLSSYEQYF. CDR3 nucleotide sequence: TGTGCCAGCAGGGGACTTAGCTCCTACGAGCAGTACTTC.

The chain joins TRBV3-1 to TRBJ1-2, with D perhaps matching TRBD1 (5 bases). The CDR3 contains 14 residues. V lost 0 bases and J 1 base, leaving 6 bases between the germline ends. Germline CDR1 reads LGHDT; CDR2 reads YNNKEL (reference sequence). The CDR3 bases are TGTGCCAGCAGCCAAGATGACAGTAACTATGGCTACACCTTC. This gives the protein CASSQDDSNYGYTF.

This clonotype appeared many times. The chain is built from TRBV7-9 and TRBJ2-1, with D possibly TRBD2 on 6 matching bases. Germline lookup yields CDR1 SEHNR and CDR2 FQNEAQ (reference sequence). The CDR3 runs to 13 residues. With 5 bases removed from V and 10 bases from J, the gap between germline ends came to 15 bases. This CDR3 is CASSPELAREQFF. DNA for the CDR3: TGTGCCAGCAGCCCAGAACTAGCACGCGAGCAGTTCTTC.

This clonotype has more than one count but fewer than ten. CDR3 nucleotides: TGTGCCATCAGTGACGACCTCGGAAGAAGCACTGAAGCTTTCTTT. Translated, it gives CAISDDLGRSTEAFF. The rearrangement links TRBV10-3 to TRBJ1-1, with D unclear. From germline, CDR1 is ENHRY and CDR2 SYGVKD. V was clipped by 3 bases and J by 4 bases, with 15 bases between them. The CDR3 spans 15 residues.

This sequence joins TRBV12-3 or TRBV12-4 and TRBJ2-7; a weak D match, TRBD1 (6 bases). V was trimmed by 4 bases and J by 7 bases, leaving 14 bases between them. The CDR3 extends over 13 amino acids. CDR3 loop: CASSWDTATEQYF. DNA for the CDR3: TGTGCCAGCAGTTGGGACACCGCTACGGAGCAGTACTTC.

The CDR3 nucleotides are TGTGCCAGTAGTATTGAACGCGGGTCGGCGTATGAGCAGTTCTTC. Residues: CASSIERGSAYEQFF. The rearrangement uses TRBV19 and TRBJ2-1; TRBD2 might be the D (5 bases). Germline assignment: CDR1 LNHDA and CDR2 SQIVND (reference sequence). Trimming removed 3 bases at V and 8 bases at J, with 17 bases between. The CDR3 has 15 residues. Based on the CDR3 plus reference TRBV19 and TRBJ2-1, the full variable domain is DGGITQSPKYLFRKEGQNVTLSCEQNLNHDAMYWYRQDPGQGLRLIYYSQIVNDFQKGDIAEGYSVSREKKESFPLTVTSAQKNPTAFYLCASSIERGSAYEQFFGPGTRLTVL.

The gene calls are TRBV5-1 and TRBJ2-1; D assignment may be TRBD1 or TRBD2 (5 bases each). Germline V gene data show CDR1 as SGHRS and CDR2 as YFSETQ. This CDR3 has 12 amino acids. Between the trimmed V and J ends, which lost 4 bases and 11 bases, there was a span of 13 bases. The CDR3 DNA follows: TGCGCCAGCAGCGATGGGACCCCCCAGCAGTTCTTC. This encodes CASSDGTPQQFF.

This clonotype occurred a few times. This chain joins TRBV12-3 or TRBV12-4 and TRBJ2-1; 8 bases are shared with TRBD1. This CDR3 has 11 amino acids. V trimming: 6 bases; J trimming: 14 bases; junction bases outside the gene matches: 6. CDR3 loop: CASSSGGGEFF. CDR3 bases: TGTGCCAGCAGCTCAGGGGGCGGGGAGTTCTTC.

This clonotype was observed a handful of times. This chain connects TRBV28 to TRBJ2-1, with TRBD2 identical over 8 bases. The germline CDR1 and CDR2 sequences are MDHEN and SYDVKM. Trimming cost V 4 bases and J 0 bases; bases outside gene matches: 8. This CDR3 is built from 17 residues. The CDR3: CASSSRLSGNSYNEQFF. CDR3 DNA: TGTGCCAGCAGTTCTCGCCTTAGCGGGAACTCCTACAATGAGCAGTTCTTC.

The chain carries TRBV7-2 and TRBJ2-1; 9 bases match TRBD2. Germline-derived CDR1 and CDR2 are SGHTA and FQGNSA. J gave up 6 bases and V 5 bases, and 11 bases lay outside the gene matches. The CDR3 totals 16 residues. CDR3 in DNA: TGTGCCAGCAGCCGAGACGGCGGGAGGGCGATCAATGAGCAGTTCTTC. Amino acids: CASSRDGGRAINEQFF.

This clonotype showed up many times. The rearrangement joins TRBV25-1 to TRBJ2-7; D possibly uses TRBD1 or TRBD2 (5 bases each). Germline-derived CDR1 and CDR2 are MGHDK and SYGVNS. V was clipped by 2 bases and J by 4 bases, with 12 bases between them. The CDR3 sequence is 14 residues long. The CDR3 loop is CASSEAGGKYEQYF. The CDR3 DNA is TGTGCCAGCAGTGAAGCTGGGGGTAAATACGAGCAGTACTTC.

V is TRBV11-1 and J is TRBJ2-7; D unclear. This CDR3 is 13 amino acids long. CDR1 is SGHAT, CDR2 FQDESV, per germline (reference sequence). V lost 5 bases and J lost 3, with 11 bases in between. CDR3 protein: CASSPSVGYEQYF. The CDR3 DNA is TGTGCCAGCAGCCCATCGGTGGGCTACGAGCAGTACTTC.

This clonotype showed up just a few times. The chain joins TRBV18 to TRBJ2-7; a possible D gene is TRBD1 (5 bases). Germline V gene sequence: CDR1 KGHSH, CDR2 LQKENI. V lost 6 bases to trimming and J lost 3 bases, with 12 bases between them. CDR3 size: 13 residues. CDR3 region: CASSAGLNYEQYF. CDR3 DNA: TGTGCCAGCTCCGCAGGGTTGAACTACGAGCAGTACTTC. The complete variable domain, with remaining parts taken from reference TRBV18 and TRBJ2-7, reads NAGVMQNPRHLVRRRGQEARLRCSPMKGHSHVYWYRQLPEEGLKFMVYLQKENIIDESGMPKERFSAEFPKEGPSILRIQQVVRGDSAAYFCASSAGLNYEQYFGPGTRLTVT.

The chain joins TRBV18 to TRBJ1-4; 7 positions agree with TRBD1. CDR3 length equals 16 residues. The V gene end was trimmed by 3 bases and the J gene end by 8 bases; junction bases not matched to a gene: 12. Germline V gene lookup returns CDR1 KGHSH and CDR2 LQKENI. CDR3 sequence: CASSPRYTGADEKLFF. DNA of the CDR3: TGTGCCAGCTCACCTCGTTACACAGGGGCAGACGAAAAACTGTTTTTT.

This clonotype came up many times. The genes are TRBV7-3 and TRBJ1-1; D is possibly TRBD1 (6 bases). The ends were cut back, 5 bases at V and 4 bases at J, with 14 bases in the middle. Germline lookup yields CDR1 SGHTA and CDR2 FQGTGA. The CDR3 has 14 residues. CDR3 bases: TGTGCCAGCAGCCTACAGGGCAGGGGCACTGAAGCTTTCTTT. Encoded protein: CASSLQGRGTEAFF.

The J gene is TRBJ2-5, the V gene TRBV4-3; 11 bases line up with TRBD2. Germline CDR1 and CDR2: LGHNA and YSLEER. V was pared by 3 bases and J by 1 base, with 10 bases of the junction left unmatched. The CDR3 runs to 18 residues. CDR3 in amino acids: CASSQRRRLAGRQETQYF. Written as DNA, the CDR3 is TGCGCCAGCAGCCAGAGGCGCCGACTAGCGGGGCGCCAAGAGACCCAGTACTTC.

A few counts support this clonotype. The chain's CDR3 is CSVEDGEQFF. The CDR3 DNA is TGCAGCGTTGAAGATGGTGAGCAGTTCTTC. The chain links TRBV29-1 to TRBJ2-1, with D unclear. V was pared by 0 bases and J by 9 bases, with 3 bases between. CDR3 length: 10 amino acids. Germline CDR1 reads SQVTM; CDR2 reads ANQGSEA.

This chain joins TRBV7-6 and TRBJ2-3, with 8 positions matching TRBD1. Germline trimming cut 5 bases from V and 1 base from J; bases unmatched to any gene: 5. CDR3 length: 15 residues. Germline CDR1 is SGHVS and CDR2 is FNYEAQ. The CDR3 spells CASSIPGQGTDTQYF. In DNA, the CDR3 is TGTGCCAGCAGCATACCGGGACAGGGCACAGATACGCAGTATTTT.

This clonotype was found a few times. This chain connects TRBV19 to TRBJ1-5; D might be TRBD1 (6 bases). V gave up 5 bases and J gave up 2 bases, with 19 bases separating them. The germline CDR1 and CDR2 sequences are LNHDA and SQIVND (reference sequence). The CDR3 is 17 amino acids. CDR3 DNA sequence: TGTGCCAGTAGTCCCCAGAGAGGACAGCTCCGCAATCAGCCCCAGCATTTT. It translates to CASSPQRGQLRNQPQHF.

V gene TRBV9 combines with J gene TRBJ2-3, with 8 bases that match TRBD2. Germline V lookup: CDR1 SGDLS, CDR2 YYNGEE. The CDR3 consists of 15 residues. J lost 3 bases, V lost 6 bases, and 9 bases had no gene match. The CDR3 DNA reads as TGTGCCAGCACCCCCTCAGGGACTAGGACAGATACGCAGTATTTT. Residues: CASTPSGTRTDTQYF. The full variable domain, completed using reference TRBV9 and TRBJ2-3, is DSGVTQTPKHLITATGQRVTLRCSPRSGDLSVYWYQQSLDQGLQFLIQYYNGEERAKGNILERFSAQQFPDLHSELNLSSLELGDSALYFCASTPSGTRTDTQYFGPGTRLTVL.

This clonotype was picked up a small number of times. The V and J genes are TRBV6-6 and TRBJ2-7, with D possibly being TRBD2 (5 bases). With 0 bases removed from V and 6 bases from J, the gap between germline ends came to 12 bases. There are 14 residues in the CDR3. Germline loops: CDR1 MNHNY, CDR2 SVGAGI (reference sequence). The CDR3 loop reads CASSYSKGGSEQYF. The CDR3 nucleotides read TGTGCCAGCAGTTACTCGAAGGGCGGGTCCGAGCAGTACTTC.

This clonotype was counted ten times or more. The chain uses TRBV11-2 and TRBJ2-3; D tentatively fits TRBD1 or TRBD2 (6 bases each). This CDR3 is built from 17 residues. V lost 5 bases and J lost 6, with 24 bases in between. CDR1 and CDR2 from the germline V gene are SGHAT and FQNNGV. CDR3 DNA: TGTGCCAGCAGCCCTAGGGGGGTGAGAAGCCTCGCGGATACGCAGTATTTT. Translated: CASSPRGVRSLADTQYF. Together with reference TRBV11-2 and TRBJ2-3, the CDR3 gives the full variable domain: EAGVAQSPRYKIIEKRQSVAFWCNPISGHATLYWYQQILGQGPKLLIQFQNNGVVDDSQLPKDRFSAERLKGVDSTLKIQPAKLEDSAVYLCASSPRGVRSLADTQYFGPGTRLTVL.

The chain joins TRBV28 to TRBJ2-1, with D possibly matching TRBD2 (6 bases). This CDR3 is built from 20 residues. V dropped 3 bases and J dropped 15 bases, with 39 bases sitting between them. Germline CDR1 and CDR2: MDHEN and SYDVKM. The CDR3 loop reads CASSFGLGLGAYLGVVVGFF. Here the CDR3 DNA reads TGTGCCAGCAGTTTCGGCTTGGGACTGGGCGCCTATTTGGGGGTGGTGGTGGGGTTCTTC.

This clonotype showed up just a few times. The V gene is TRBV19, the J gene TRBJ2-1; either TRBD1 or TRBD2 may fit D (5 bases each). With 5 bases removed from V and 8 bases from J, the gap between germline ends came to 16 bases. This CDR3 is 14 amino acids long. The germline V gene has CDR1 LNHDA and CDR2 SQIVND (reference sequence). This CDR3 reads CASSGGLVRDEQFF. The DNA for the CDR3 is TGTGCCAGTAGTGGGGGTTTAGTAAGAGATGAGCAGTTCTTC. The entire variable domain, with the rest obtained from reference TRBV19 and TRBJ2-1, is as follows: DGGITQSPKYLFRKEGQNVTLSCEQNLNHDAMYWYRQDPGQGLRLIYYSQIVNDFQKGDIAEGYSVSREKKESFPLTVTSAQKNPTAFYLCASSGGLVRDEQFFGPGTRLTVL.